The clone carrying this T cell receptor (beta chain) was picked up one time. Trimming shortened V by 4 bases and J by 1 base, and 11 bases separated the two germline ends. Per the germline V gene, CDR1 is SGHRS and CDR2 is YFSETQ. This CDR3 is built from 14 residues. As originally analysed: Reference gene primer amplification gave nucleated cell count estimates. Libraries were prepared by immunoSEQ multiplex PCR; TCRdb keeps only in-frame clonotypes and omits some of them. The V and J calls and clone size were taken over from that table, and D and trimming were inferred from the DNA. The table shows about 53,000 clones, with 81% occurring only once. This entry is derived from a study of blood T cell repertoires in COVID-19. Study as a whole: The samples span acute and convalescent COVID-19 from the United States, Italy and Spain.

Seattle-derived patients entered the study during active infection and were followed longitudinally. The sequencing sample was made of peripheral blood. The clonotype originates from a woman aged 80 or over with COVID-19, enrolled during active disease. The chain carries TRBV5-1 and TRBJ1-1, with a weak D call TRBD1 (6 bases). DNA of the CDR3: TGCGCCAGCAGCGAGGGGGTGGGGAACACTGAAGCTTTCTTT. Translated: CASSEGVGNTEAFF.